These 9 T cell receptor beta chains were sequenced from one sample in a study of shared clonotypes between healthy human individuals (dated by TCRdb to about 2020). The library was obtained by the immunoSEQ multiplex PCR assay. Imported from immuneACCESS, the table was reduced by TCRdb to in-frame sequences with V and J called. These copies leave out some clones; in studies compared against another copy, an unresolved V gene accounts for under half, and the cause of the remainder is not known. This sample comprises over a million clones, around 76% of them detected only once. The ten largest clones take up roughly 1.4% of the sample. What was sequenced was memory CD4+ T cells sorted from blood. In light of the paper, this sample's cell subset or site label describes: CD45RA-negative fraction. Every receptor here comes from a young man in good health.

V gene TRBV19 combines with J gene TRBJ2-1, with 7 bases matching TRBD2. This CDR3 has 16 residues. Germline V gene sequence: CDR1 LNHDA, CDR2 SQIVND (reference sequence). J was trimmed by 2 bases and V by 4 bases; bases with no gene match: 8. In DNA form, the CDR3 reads TGTGCCAGTAGTACGAGCGGGAAGTCCCCCTACAATGAGCAGTTCTTC. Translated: CASSTSGKSPYNEQFF.

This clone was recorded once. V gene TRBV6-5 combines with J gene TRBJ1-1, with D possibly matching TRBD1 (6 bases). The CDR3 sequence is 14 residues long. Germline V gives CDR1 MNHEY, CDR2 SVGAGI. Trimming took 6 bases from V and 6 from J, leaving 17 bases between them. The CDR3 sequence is CASRSTGINAEAFF. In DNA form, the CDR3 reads TGTGCCAGCAGAAGTACAGGGATTAACGCTGAAGCTTTCTTT.

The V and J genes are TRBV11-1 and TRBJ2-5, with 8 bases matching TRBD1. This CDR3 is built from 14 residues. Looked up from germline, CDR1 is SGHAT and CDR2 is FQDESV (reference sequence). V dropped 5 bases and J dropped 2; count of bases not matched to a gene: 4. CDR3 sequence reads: CASSEDRGQETQYF. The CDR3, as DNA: TGTGCCAGCAGCGAAGACAGGGGACAAGAGACCCAGTACTTC.

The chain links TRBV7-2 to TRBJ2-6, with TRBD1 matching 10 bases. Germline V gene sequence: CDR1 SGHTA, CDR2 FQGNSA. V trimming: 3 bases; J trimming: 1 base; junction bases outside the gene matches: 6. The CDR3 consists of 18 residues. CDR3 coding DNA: TGTGCCAGCAGCTTTCCAGGGACAGGGGTTTCTGGGGCCAACGTCCTGACTTTC. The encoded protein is CASSFPGTGVSGANVLTF.

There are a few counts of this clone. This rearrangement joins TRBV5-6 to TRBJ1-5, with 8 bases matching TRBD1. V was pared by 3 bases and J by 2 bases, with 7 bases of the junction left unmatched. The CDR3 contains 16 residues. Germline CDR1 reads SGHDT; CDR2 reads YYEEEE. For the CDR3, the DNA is TGTGCCAGCAGCTCGATATCACAGGGGGGCAATCAGCCCCAGCATTTT. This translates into CASSSISQGGNQPQHF.

The CDR3 sequence: CASSAGGNTGELFF. CDR3 coding DNA: TGCGCCAGCAGTGCTGGGGGGAACACCGGGGAGCTGTTTTTT. The chain couples TRBV10-1 to TRBJ2-2; D might be TRBD1 or TRBD2, each matching 5 bases. Germline CDR1 reads WNHNN; CDR2 reads SYGVQD (reference sequence). Trimming left V 4 bases short and J 1 base short, with 7 bases between. The CDR3 length is 14 residues.

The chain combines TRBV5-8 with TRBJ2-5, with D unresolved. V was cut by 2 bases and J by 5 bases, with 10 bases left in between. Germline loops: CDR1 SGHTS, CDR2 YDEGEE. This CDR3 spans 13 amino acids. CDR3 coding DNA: TGTGCCAGCAGCTTCGGGTCGAAGGAGACCCAGTACTTC. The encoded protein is CASSFGSKETQYF.

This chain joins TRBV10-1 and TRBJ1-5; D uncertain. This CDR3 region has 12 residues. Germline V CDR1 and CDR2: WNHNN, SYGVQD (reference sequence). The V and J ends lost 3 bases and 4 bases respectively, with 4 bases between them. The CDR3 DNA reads TGCGCCAGCAGTGAACCAAATCAGCCCCAGCATTTT. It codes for CASSEPNQPQHF.

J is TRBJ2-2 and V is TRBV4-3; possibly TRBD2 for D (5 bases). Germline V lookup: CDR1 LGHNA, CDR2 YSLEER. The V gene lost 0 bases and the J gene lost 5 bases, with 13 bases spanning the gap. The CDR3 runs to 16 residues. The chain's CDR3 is CASSQDYLALTGELFF. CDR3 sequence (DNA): TGCGCCAGCAGCCAAGATTACCTAGCTTTGACCGGGGAGCTGTTTTTT.